This is a list of T cell receptor beta chains from one sample in a study of CD8 T cells in Susac syndrome. TCRdb analysed the immunoSEQ multiplex PCR reads with MiXCR anew, one entry per CDR3 protein. The sample comprises some 220,000 distinct CDR3 sequences, 95% of which are singletons, and roughly 0.1% rests with the top ten. Sequences were obtained from CD4+ T cells from PBMCs. The receptors were sampled from a human donor with multiple sclerosis. CDR3s include the opening cysteine and the closing phenylalanine or tryptophan. D genes are given only for firm matches. Not all rows give a size; the values are once, few, many and, for expanded clones, a class.

j_call v_call clone_size d_call cdr3_aa cdr3_nt
TRBJ2-1 TRBV2 - TRBD2 CASSGGGVIHNEQFF TGTGCCAGCAGCGGCGGGGGGGTCATTCACAATGAGCAGTTCTTC
TRBJ1-2 TRBV3-1 - - CASSQDRRVVYGYTF TGTGCCAGCAGCCAAGATCGGAGGGTTGTCTATGGCTACACCTTC
TRBJ1-2 TRBV2 - - CASSELWYGYTF TGTGCCAGCAGTGAACTCTGGTATGGCTACACCTTC
TRBJ2-3 TRBV29-1 - - CSVAGTATGTDTQYF TGCAGCGTTGCCGGGACTGCCACGGGCACAGATACGCAGTATTTT
TRBJ2-1 TRBV29-1 - - CSVDSPGTGALNEQFF TGCAGCGTTGACTCCCCTGGTACGGGGGCCCTTAATGAGCAGTTCTTC
TRBJ2-5 TRBV29-1 - TRBD1 CSVEDLILLGTGQETQYF TGCAGCGTTGAAGATCTGATTTTGTTGGGGACAGGCCAAGAGACCCAGTACTTC
TRBJ1-5 TRBV12-3/TRBV12-4 - - CASSFRGGNQPQHF TGTGCCAGCAGTTTTCGGGGAGGCAATCAGCCCCAGCATTTT
TRBJ1-2 TRBV7-2 - TRBD1 CASSLETGLGYTF TGTGCCAGCAGCTTAGAGACAGGGCTTGGCTACACCTTC
TRBJ2-7 TRBV30 once - CAWSVRQSYEQYF TGTGCCTGGAGTGTACGGCAGTCCTACGAGCAGTACTTC
TRBJ2-7 TRBV9 - - CASSLKPPDGSYEQYF TGTGCCAGCAGCCTTAAACCACCAGACGGTTCCTACGAGCAGTACTTC
TRBJ2-7 TRBV19 - TRBD2 CASSIVGGTVYEQYF TGTGCCAGTAGTATAGTGGGGGGGACGGTCTACGAGCAGTACTTC
TRBJ2-7 TRBV20-1 - TRBD2 CSARRTSGNEQYF TGCAGTGCTCGCCGGACTAGCGGGAACGAGCAGTACTTC
TRBJ1-6 TRBV5-6 - - CASSLGILNSPLHF TGTGCCAGCAGCTTAGGAATCCTGAATTCACCCCTCCACTTT
TRBJ2-4 TRBV20-1 - TRBD2 CSASLTSGGSKNIQYF TGCAGTGCTAGTTTAACTAGCGGGGGGTCCAAAAACATTCAGTACTTC
TRBJ2-5 TRBV2 - TRBD2 CASKRRGGQETQYF TGTGCCAGCAAGAGGCGGGGGGGTCAAGAGACCCAGTACTTC
TRBJ2-7 TRBV11-2 few - CASRVSSYEQYF TGTGCCAGCAGGGTCAGCTCCTACGAGCAGTACTTC
TRBJ1-4 TRBV29-1 - TRBD1 CSVRTGVEKLFF TGCAGCGTGAGGACAGGGGTTGAAAAACTGTTTTTT